Listed below are T cell receptor beta chains from one sample, sequenced in a study of blood T cells in healthy people across ages. TCRdb ran MiXCR on the 5' RACE reads and lists one entry per CDR3 protein. The data hold 780,000 or so distinct CDR3 sequences, with roughly three fifths observed a single time. The sequenced sample consisted of blood. The receptors were gathered from a man aged 35 to 55 in good health. Each CDR3 is given with its conserved first and last residue. D genes are given only for firm matches. Clone sizes are given selectively: once, few, many, or a class where the clone is expanded.

size	V	D	J	DNA	CDR3
.	TRBV28	.	TRBJ1-2	TGTGCCAGCAGTTCCCCCAGCGAAGGGAGGGATGGCTACACCTTC	CASSSPSEGRDGYTF
.	TRBV29-1	TRBD1	TRBJ1-4	TGCAGCGTTGAAGATATGGGGACAGGAGGTGAAAAACTGTTTTTT	CSVEDMGTGGEKLFF
.	TRBV12-5	.	TRBJ2-5	TGTGCTAGTGGGCCCGACAGGTCGACCCAGTACTTC	CASGPDRSTQYF
.	TRBV27	TRBD1	TRBJ2-1	TGTGCCAGCAAATCGACAGGGGGCAACAATGAGCAGTTCTTC	CASKSTGGNNEQFF
.	TRBV20-1	.	TRBJ2-7	TGCAGTGCTAGAGTGGGCTACCTATACGAGCAGTACTTC	CSARVGYLYEQYF
.	TRBV4-2	.	TRBJ2-6	TGTGCCAGCAGCCAAGATGAAACAGGTTCTGGGGCCAACGTCCTGACTTTC	CASSQDETGSGANVLTF
few	TRBV3-1	.	TRBJ1-1	TGTGCCAGCAGCCAACTAAATAGTTTACCGGAAGCTTTCTTT	CASSQLNSLPEAFF
few	TRBV20-1	.	TRBJ1-2	TGCAGTGCCATTTTGGGGTCTGGTGGCTACACCTTC	CSAILGSGGYTF
.	TRBV9	.	TRBJ2-1	TGTGCCAGCAGCGTAGCCCCTTCGGGGAGAGGTAGGGATGAGCAGTTCTTC	CASSVAPSGRGRDEQFF
.	TRBV4-1	.	TRBJ2-3	TGCGCCAGCATCAACTTCTTGGGTTCAGATACGCAGTATTTT	CASINFLGSDTQYF
.	TRBV29-1	TRBD1	TRBJ2-1	TGCAGCGCCGCCCCGGGACAGGGAGGTAGTGAGCAGTTCTTC	CSAAPGQGGSEQFF
.	TRBV5-1	.	TRBJ2-7	TGCGCCAACAGCCCGGAGGACCCCACCTACGAGCAGTACTTC	CANSPEDPTYEQYF
.	TRBV4-2	TRBD2	TRBJ2-2	TGTGCCAGCAGCCAAGATCGCCTAGCGGGGGATAGCACCGGGGAGCTGTTTTTT	CASSQDRLAGDSTGELFF
.	TRBV4-3	.	TRBJ2-1	TGCGCCAGCAGCCAAGATGTCGAGGGCGGACTCAACAATGAGCAGTTCTTC	CASSQDVEGGLNNEQFF
few	TRBV7-2	TRBD2	TRBJ2-7	TGTGCCAGCTCGGTTCTTAGCGGGAATCAACACGAGCAGTACTTC	CASSVLSGNQHEQYF
once	TRBV6-5	.	TRBJ2-2	TGTGCCAGCAGTTACAGAGGGACTGGGAACACCGGGGAGCTGTTTTTT	CASSYRGTGNTGELFF
.	TRBV6-5	.	TRBJ2-7	TGTGCCAGCAGTTACTCGGGCAGAGTGCCCTACGAGCAGTACTTC	CASSYSGRVPYEQYF
.	TRBV14	.	TRBJ2-2	TGTGCCAGCAGCCTGCAGGGGGGGACCGGGGAGCTGTTTTTT	CASSLQGGTGELFF